This record looks at one TCR beta chain sequence and its context. Its target is not known. The data were produced by immunoSEQ multiplex PCR, yet TCRdb's version contains in-frame clones alone and is incomplete. The sample carries over a million clones, less than 99% recorded once. This sample stems from a study of shared clonotypes between healthy human individuals. Study overall: Each donor's CD8 memory used one plate, CD8 naive two, each CD4 subset three. The study's findings and limits: Blood alone was sampled, and tissue repertoires likely differ.

The sequence derives from a man aged 25-45 years in good health. Sequencing used naive CD4+ T cells sorted from blood. As to subset: CD45RA+ positively selected.

CDR3 amino acids: CASSDSGLAGSEQFF. CDR3 nucleotides: TGTGCCAGCAGTGATTCGGGACTAGCGGGAAGCGAGCAGTTCTTC. The rearrangement joins TRBV2 to TRBJ2-1, with 13 bases aligning to TRBD2. CDR1 is SNHLY and CDR2 is FYNNEI in the germline V gene. The ends lost 3 bases at V and 10 bases at J; junction bases unmatched: 6. The CDR3 runs to 15 residues.